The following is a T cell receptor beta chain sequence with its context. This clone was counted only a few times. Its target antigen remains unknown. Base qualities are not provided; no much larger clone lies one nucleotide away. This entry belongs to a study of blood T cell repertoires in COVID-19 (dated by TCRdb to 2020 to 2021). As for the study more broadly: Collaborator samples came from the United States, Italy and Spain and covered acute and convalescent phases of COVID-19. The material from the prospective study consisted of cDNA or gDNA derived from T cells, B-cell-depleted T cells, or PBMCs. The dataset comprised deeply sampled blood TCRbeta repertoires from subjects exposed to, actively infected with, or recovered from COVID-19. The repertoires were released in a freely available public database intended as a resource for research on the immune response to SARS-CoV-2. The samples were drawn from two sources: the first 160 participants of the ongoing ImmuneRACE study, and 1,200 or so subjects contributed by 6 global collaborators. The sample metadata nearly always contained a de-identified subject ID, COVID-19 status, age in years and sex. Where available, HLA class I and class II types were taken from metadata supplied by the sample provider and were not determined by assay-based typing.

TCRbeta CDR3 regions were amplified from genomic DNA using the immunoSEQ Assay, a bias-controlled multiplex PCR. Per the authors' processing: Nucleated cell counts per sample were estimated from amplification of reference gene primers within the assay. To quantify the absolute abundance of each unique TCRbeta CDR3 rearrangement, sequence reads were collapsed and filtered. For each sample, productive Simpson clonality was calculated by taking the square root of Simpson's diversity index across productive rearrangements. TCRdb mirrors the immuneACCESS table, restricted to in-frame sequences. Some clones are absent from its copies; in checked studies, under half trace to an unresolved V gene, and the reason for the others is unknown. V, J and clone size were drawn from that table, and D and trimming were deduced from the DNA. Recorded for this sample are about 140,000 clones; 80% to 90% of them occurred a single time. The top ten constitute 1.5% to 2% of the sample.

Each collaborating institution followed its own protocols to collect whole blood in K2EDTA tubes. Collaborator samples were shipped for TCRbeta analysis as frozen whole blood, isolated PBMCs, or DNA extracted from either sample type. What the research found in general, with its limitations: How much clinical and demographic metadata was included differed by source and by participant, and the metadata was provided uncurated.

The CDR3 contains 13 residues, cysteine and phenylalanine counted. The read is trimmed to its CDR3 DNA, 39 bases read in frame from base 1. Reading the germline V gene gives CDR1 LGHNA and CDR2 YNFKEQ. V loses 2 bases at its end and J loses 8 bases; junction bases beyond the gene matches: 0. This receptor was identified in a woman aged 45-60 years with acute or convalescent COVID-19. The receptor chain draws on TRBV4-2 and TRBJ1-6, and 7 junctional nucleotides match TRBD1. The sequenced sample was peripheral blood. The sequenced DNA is TGTGCCAGCAGCCAACAGGGGGATTCACCCCTCCACTTT. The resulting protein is CASSQQGDSPLHF.